The rows below give T cell receptor beta chains drawn from one sample of a study of Ad26.COV2.S vaccination and SARS-CoV-2 variants. Profiling relied on immunoSEQ multiplex PCR, and the TCRdb table lists in-frame clones only, not all of them. The data show tens of thousands of clones, 82% seen once. This specimen consisted of peripheral blood, obtained after recovery from COVID-19. The receptors stem from a human donor who had recovered from COVID-19. The CDR3 runs from the conserved cysteine through the conserved F or W. D genes are given only for firm matches. Where a row states a size, it is once, few, many or the class of an expanded clone; other rows omit it.

D	V	size	J	DNA	CDR3
.	TRBV6-5	.	TRBJ1-1	TGTGCCAGCCCTTATCCAGGGCAGTCTCCCCCAGCTTTCTTT	CASPYPGQSPPAFF
TRBD1	TRBV28	.	TRBJ1-2	TGTGCCAGCAGTTTGTTCGACAGGGGCAGAGGGGGCTACACCTTC	CASSLFDRGRGGYTF
.	TRBV3-1/TRBV3-2	once	TRBJ2-7	TGTGCCAGCCGTTACAGGGTGTACGAGCAGTACTTC	CASRYRVYEQYF
.	TRBV20-1	.	TRBJ1-1	TGCAGTGCTAGAGAGGGGGGAAGGGCTTTCTTT	CSAREGGRAFF
.	TRBV4-1	.	TRBJ1-2	TGCGCCAGCAGCCAAGTTTTCGGGGGGCCTAACTATGGCTACACCTTC	CASSQVFGGPNYGYTF
.	TRBV2	.	TRBJ1-1	TGTGCCAGCAGTTTAGGGAACACTGAAGCTTTCTTT	CASSLGNTEAFF
.	TRBV28	.	TRBJ2-7	TGTGCCAGCAGTTTAGGGCGGGCGGTTAACTACTCCTACGAGCAGTACTTC	CASSLGRAVNYSYEQYF
TRBD1	TRBV19	.	TRBJ2-2	TGTGCCAGTCTATCGCAGGACAGGAGTATCGGGGAGCTGTTTTTT	CASLSQDRSIGELFF
TRBD2	TRBV28	.	TRBJ2-7	TGTGCCAGCAGTCCGGGACTAGTTCTCGAGCAGTACTTC	CASSPGLVLEQYF
TRBD1	TRBV12-5	.	TRBJ2-7	TGTGCTAGTGGTTTGCCCCGGACAGGGGAAACCTACGAGCAGTACTTC	CASGLPRTGETYEQYF
TRBD1	TRBV15	.	TRBJ1-1	TGTGCCACCAGCAGCCGGGACAGTTTCACTGAAGCTTTCTTT	CATSSRDSFTEAFF
.	TRBV18	.	TRBJ1-2	TGTGCCAGCTCACCGGGACCCGACTTCAGCTACACCTTC	CASSPGPDFSYTF
TRBD1	TRBV28	.	TRBJ2-7	TGTGCCAGCAACCAGGACAGGAACTACGAGCAGTACTTC	CASNQDRNYEQYF
TRBD1	TRBV28	.	TRBJ2-5	TGTGCCAGCAGTCAAATACAGGGGGCGTTAAAGACCCAGTACTTC	CASSQIQGALKTQYF
.	TRBV7-2	.	TRBJ1-1	TGTGCCAGCAGCTTCGGATTTCGAGGTACTCGTGGAAATGAAGCTTTCTTT	CASSFGFRGTRGNEAFF
TRBD1	TRBV12-5	.	TRBJ2-3	TGTGCTAGTGGTTTGGGATGGACAGGGGGCACAGATACGCAGTATTTT	CASGLGWTGGTDTQYF
TRBD2	TRBV24-1	.	TRBJ2-3	TGTGCCACCTCGGGGGGACCGGGCCCGACTGGGGATACGCAGTATTTT	CATSGGPGPTGDTQYF
.	TRBV6-6	.	TRBJ2-7	TGTGCCAGCAGTCGGTCTGGGGATGGGCAGTACTTC	CASSRSGDGQYF
.	TRBV28	.	TRBJ1-3	TGTGCCAGCAGTTTTGGGGGCCAGAGCTCTGGAAACACCATATATTTT	CASSFGGQSSGNTIYF
.	TRBV9	.	TRBJ1-2	TGTGCCAGCAGCGTAGTCGGGCAGGGCGACTATGGCTACACCTTC	CASSVVGQGDYGYTF
.	TRBV28	.	TRBJ1-1	TGTGCCAGCAGTTCCCAGGGATTGAACACTGAAGCTTTCTTT	CASSSQGLNTEAFF
.	TRBV20-1	.	TRBJ2-5	TGCAGTGCCTTAGGGGAGACCCAGTACTTC	CSALGETQYF
.	TRBV4-1	.	TRBJ2-1	TGCGCCAGCAGCCAGATCGATATGGTCTCGGTTGGGGATGAGCAGTTCTTC	CASSQIDMVSVGDEQFF